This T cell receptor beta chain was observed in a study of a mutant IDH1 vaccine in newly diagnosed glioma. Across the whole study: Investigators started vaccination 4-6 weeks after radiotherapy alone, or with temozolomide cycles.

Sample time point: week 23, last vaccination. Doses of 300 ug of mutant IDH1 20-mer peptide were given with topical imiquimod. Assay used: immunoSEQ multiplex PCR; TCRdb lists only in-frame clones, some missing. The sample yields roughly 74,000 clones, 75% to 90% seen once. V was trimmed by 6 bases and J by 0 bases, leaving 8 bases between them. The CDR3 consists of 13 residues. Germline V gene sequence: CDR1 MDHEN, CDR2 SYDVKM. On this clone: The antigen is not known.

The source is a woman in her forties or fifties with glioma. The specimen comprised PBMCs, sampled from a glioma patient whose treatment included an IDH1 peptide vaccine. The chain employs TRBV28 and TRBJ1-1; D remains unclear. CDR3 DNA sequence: TGTGCCAGCAGAACACCCATGAACACTGAAGCTTTCTTT. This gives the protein CASRTPMNTEAFF.